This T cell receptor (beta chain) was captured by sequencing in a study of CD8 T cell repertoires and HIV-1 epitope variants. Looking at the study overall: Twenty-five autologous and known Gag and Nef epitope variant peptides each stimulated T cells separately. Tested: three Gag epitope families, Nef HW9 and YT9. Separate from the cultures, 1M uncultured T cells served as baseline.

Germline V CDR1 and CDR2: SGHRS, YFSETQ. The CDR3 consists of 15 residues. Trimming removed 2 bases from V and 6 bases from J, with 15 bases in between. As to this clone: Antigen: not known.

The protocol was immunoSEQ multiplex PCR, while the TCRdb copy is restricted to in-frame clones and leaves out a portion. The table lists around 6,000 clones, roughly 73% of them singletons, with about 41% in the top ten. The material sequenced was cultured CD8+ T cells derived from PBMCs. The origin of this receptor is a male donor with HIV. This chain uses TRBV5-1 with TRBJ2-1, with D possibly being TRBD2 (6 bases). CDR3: CASSLTSSFPNEQFF. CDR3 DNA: TGCGCCAGCAGCTTAACTAGCTCCTTCCCCAATGAGCAGTTCTTC.